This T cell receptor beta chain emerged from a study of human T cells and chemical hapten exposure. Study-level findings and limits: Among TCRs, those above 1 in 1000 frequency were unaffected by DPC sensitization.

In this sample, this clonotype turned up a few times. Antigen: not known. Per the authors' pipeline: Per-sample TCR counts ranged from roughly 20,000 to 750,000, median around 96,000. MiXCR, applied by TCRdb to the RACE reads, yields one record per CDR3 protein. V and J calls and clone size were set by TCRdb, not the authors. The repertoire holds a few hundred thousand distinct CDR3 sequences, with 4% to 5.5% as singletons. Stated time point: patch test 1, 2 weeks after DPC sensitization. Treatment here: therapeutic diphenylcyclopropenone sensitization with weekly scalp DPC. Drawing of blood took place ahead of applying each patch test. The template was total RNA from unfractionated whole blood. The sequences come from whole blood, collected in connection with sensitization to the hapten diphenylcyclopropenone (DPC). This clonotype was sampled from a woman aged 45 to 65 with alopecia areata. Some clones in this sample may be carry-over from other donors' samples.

CDR3 DNA: TGTGCCAGCAGTGAAACGGGCAGGAGCTCTGGAAACACCATATATTTT. This gives the protein CASSETGRSSGNTIYF. The chain uses TRBV6-1 and TRBJ1-3; no reliable D call. This CDR3 is built from 16 residues. V shed 2 bases and J shed 0 bases, with 11 bases lying between them. CDR1 is MNHNS and CDR2 is SASEGT in the germline V gene.